A single sample gave rise to the 8 T cell receptor beta chains below, sequenced in a study of T cell responses to AZD1222 COVID-19 vaccine. The repertoire was sequenced with immunoSEQ multiplex PCR; TCRdb's copy has only in-frame clones and lacks some. Among approximately 100,000 clones listed, over 80% were seen once. The sample here was peripheral blood, taken on day 0 of AZD1222 vaccination. All receptors come from an adult in good health.

This sequence joins TRBV4-3 and TRBJ2-2; 10 nucleotides match TRBD2. This CDR3 spans 19 amino acids. V shed 4 bases, J shed 6 bases, and the junction held 17 bases outside the gene matches. Germline V gene lookup returns CDR1 LGHNA and CDR2 YSLEER. The CDR3 is CASSRLDPAGGPRAGELFF. DNA for the CDR3: TGCGCCAGCAGCCGGTTAGATCCAGCGGGGGGGCCGAGAGCCGGGGAGCTGTTTTTT.

The gene calls are TRBV2 and TRBJ1-2; D unclear. The V end lost 4 bases, the J end lost 4 bases, and 16 bases lay between the germline ends. CDR1 and CDR2 (germline): SNHLY, FYNNEI. The CDR3 extends over 15 amino acids. CDR3: CASSAGWRVLYGYTF. The CDR3 DNA follows: TGTGCCAGCAGTGCCGGATGGAGAGTGCTCTATGGCTACACCTTC.

The chain employs TRBV6-2 or TRBV6-3 and TRBJ1-2; unclear D gene. This CDR3 is 12 amino acids long. The V gene's germline CDR1 is MNHEY and CDR2 SVGEGT. V gave up 5 bases and J gave up 5 bases, with 9 bases separating them. DNA of the CDR3: TGTGCCAGCAGTGGGCAGATATATGGCTACACCTTC. Translating it yields CASSGQIYGYTF.

The chain recombines TRBV5-4 with TRBJ1-2; D call uncertain. The CDR3 length is 14 residues. V lost 3 bases to trimming and J lost 5 bases, with 14 bases between them. Germline-derived CDR1 and CDR2 are SGHNT and YYREEE (reference sequence). This CDR3 reads CASSSAGKAYGYTF. CDR3 DNA sequence: TGTGCCAGCAGCTCGGCAGGCAAGGCTTATGGCTACACCTTC. Full variable domain (remainder filled in from reference TRBV5-4 and TRBJ1-2): ETGVTQSPTHLIKTRGQQVTLRCSSQSGHNTVSWYQQALGQGPQFIFQYYREEENGRGNFPPRFSGLQFPNYSSELNVNALELDDSALYLCASSSAGKAYGYTFGSGTRLTVV.

V usage is TRBV19 and J usage is TRBJ1-1; TRBD1 might be the D (6 bases). Germline-derived CDR1 and CDR2 are LNHDA and SQIVND (reference sequence). The V end was cut by 7 bases, the J end by 8 bases, with 20 bases between. The CDR3 totals 14 residues. The CDR3: CASKSGQGSGEAFF. The DNA of the CDR3 is TGTGCCAGTAAATCGGGCCAGGGGTCAGGAGAAGCTTTCTTT.

Points on this clone: This same CDR3 is encoded by further DNA sequences in the sample. The chain is built from TRBV12-3 or TRBV12-4 and TRBJ1-2; D gene ambiguous. Trimming stripped 2 bases from V and 7 bases from J, with 8 bases between. The CDR3 loop spans 12 amino acids. The CDR3 region has the DNA TGTGCCAGCAGTTTATCGGGCACTGGCTACACCTTC. It specifies CASSLSGTGYTF.

The rearrangement joins TRBV9 to TRBJ2-1; 10 positions match TRBD2. The junction had 2 bases not matched to a gene; V was cut back by 4 bases and J by 4 bases. This CDR3 comprises 14 residues. Germline CDR1 reads SGDLS; CDR2 reads YYNGEE. The CDR3 here is CASSRTSGYNEQFF. As DNA, the CDR3 is TGTGCCAGCAGCCGGACTAGCGGATACAATGAGCAGTTCTTC.

CDR3 protein: CASSQTGFDQPQHF. The CDR3 coding sequence is TGCGCCAGCAGTCAAACAGGATTCGATCAGCCCCAGCATTTT. V gene TRBV4-1 combines with J gene TRBJ1-5; a weak D match, TRBD1 (5 bases). Germline V gene data show CDR1 as MGHRA and CDR2 as YSYEKL. Trimming removed 6 bases from V and 5 bases from J, with 14 bases in between. CDR3 length: 14 amino acids.